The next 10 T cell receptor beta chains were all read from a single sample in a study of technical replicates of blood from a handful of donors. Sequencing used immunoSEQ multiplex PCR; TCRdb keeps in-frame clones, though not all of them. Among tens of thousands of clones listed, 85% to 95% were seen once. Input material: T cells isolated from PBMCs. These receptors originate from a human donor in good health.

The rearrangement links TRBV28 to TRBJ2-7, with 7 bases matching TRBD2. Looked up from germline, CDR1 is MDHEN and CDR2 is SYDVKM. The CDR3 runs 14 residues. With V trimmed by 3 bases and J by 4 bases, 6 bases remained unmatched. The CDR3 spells CASSLAGEGYEQYF. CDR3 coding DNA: TGTGCCAGCAGTTTGGCGGGAGAAGGGTACGAGCAGTACTTC.

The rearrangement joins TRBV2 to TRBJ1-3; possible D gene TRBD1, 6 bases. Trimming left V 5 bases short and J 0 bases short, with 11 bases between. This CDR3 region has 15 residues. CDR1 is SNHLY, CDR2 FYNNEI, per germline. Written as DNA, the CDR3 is TGTGCCAGCAGTTCCGACAGGATCTCTGGAAACACCATATATTTT. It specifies CASSSDRISGNTIYF.

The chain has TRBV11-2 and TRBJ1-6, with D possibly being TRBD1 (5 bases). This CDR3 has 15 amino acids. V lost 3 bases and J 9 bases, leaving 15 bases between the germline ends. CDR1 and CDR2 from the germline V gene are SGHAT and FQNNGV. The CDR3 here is CASSFIGQGGSPLHF. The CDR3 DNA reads TGTGCCAGCAGCTTCATCGGGCAGGGAGGTTCACCCCTCCACTTT. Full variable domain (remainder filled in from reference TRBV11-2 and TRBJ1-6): EAGVAQSPRYKIIEKRQSVAFWCNPISGHATLYWYQQILGQGPKLLIQFQNNGVVDDSQLPKDRFSAERLKGVDSTLKIQPAKLEDSAVYLCASSFIGQGGSPLHFGNGTRLTVT.

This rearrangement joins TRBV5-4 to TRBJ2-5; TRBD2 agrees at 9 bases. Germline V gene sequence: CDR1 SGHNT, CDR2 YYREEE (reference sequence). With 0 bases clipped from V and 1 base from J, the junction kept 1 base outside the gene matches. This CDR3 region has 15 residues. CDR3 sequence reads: CASSLGGGGQETQYF. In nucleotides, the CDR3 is TGTGCCAGCAGCTTGGGCGGGGGGGGCCAAGAGACCCAGTACTTC.

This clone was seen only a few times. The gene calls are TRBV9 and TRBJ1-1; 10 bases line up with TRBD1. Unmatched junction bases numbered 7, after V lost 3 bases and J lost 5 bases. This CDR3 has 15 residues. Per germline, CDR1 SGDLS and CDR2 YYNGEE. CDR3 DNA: TGTGCCAGCAGCGCGGGGGGACAGGGGAGGACTGAAGCTTTCTTT. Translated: CASSAGGQGRTEAFF. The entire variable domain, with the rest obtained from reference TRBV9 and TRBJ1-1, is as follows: DSGVTQTPKHLITATGQRVTLRCSPRSGDLSVYWYQQSLDQGLQFLIQYYNGEERAKGNILERFSAQQFPDLHSELNLSSLELGDSALYFCASSAGGQGRTEAFFGQGTRLTVV.

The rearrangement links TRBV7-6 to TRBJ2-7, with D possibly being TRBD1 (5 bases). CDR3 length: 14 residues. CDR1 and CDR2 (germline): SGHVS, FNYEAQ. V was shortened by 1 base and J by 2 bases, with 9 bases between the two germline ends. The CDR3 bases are TGTGCCAGCAGCTTAGAACAGGTTGCCTACGAGCAGTACTTC. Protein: CASSLEQVAYEQYF. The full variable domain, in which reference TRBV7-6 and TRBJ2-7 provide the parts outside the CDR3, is GAGVSQSPRYKVTKRGQDVALRCDPISGHVSLYWYRQALGQGPEFLTYFNYEAQQDKSGLPNDRFSAERPEGSISTLTIQRTEQRDSAMYRCASSLEQVAYEQYFGPGTRLTVT.

CDR3 amino acids: CASGLRQGLGTEAFF. CDR3 DNA: TGTGCTAGTGGTCTCCGACAGGGCTTGGGTACTGAAGCTTTCTTT. The chain employs TRBV12-5 and TRBJ1-1; 7 positions match TRBD1. Germline-derived CDR1 and CDR2 are LGHNT and FRNRAP. With 5 bases clipped from V and 5 bases from J, the junction kept 11 bases outside the gene matches. This CDR3 contains 15 residues.

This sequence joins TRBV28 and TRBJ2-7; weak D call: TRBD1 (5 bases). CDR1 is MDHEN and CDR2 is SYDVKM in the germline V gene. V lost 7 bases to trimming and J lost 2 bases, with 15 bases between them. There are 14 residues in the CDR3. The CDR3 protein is CASINSGYPYEQYF. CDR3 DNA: TGTGCCAGCATTAACTCAGGGTACCCCTACGAGCAGTACTTC.

The CDR3 sequence is CSVGQSWSEGHKNIQYF. CDR3 coding DNA: TGCAGCGTGGGACAGAGCTGGAGTGAGGGACACAAAAACATTCAGTACTTC. The genes are TRBV29-1 and TRBJ2-4; the match to TRBD1 covers 7 bases. CDR1 and CDR2 from the germline V gene are SQVTM and ANQGSEA. V shed 6 bases, J shed 3 bases, and the junction held 17 bases outside the gene matches. The CDR3 covers 17 residues.

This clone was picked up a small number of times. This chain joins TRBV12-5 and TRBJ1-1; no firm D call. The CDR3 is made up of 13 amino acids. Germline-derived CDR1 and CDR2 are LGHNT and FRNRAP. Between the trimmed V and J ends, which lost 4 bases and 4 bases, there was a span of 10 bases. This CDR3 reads CASGWARGTEAFF. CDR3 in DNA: TGTGCTAGTGGTTGGGCCCGGGGCACTGAAGCTTTCTTT.